The entry below gives a single TCR beta chain sequence along with its context. Its antigen is not identified. This entry belongs to a study of type 1 regulatory T cells. Study-wide background: T-allo10 is a Tr1-enriched, alloantigen-specific CD4 T cell product made in vitro.

The CDR3 is 11 residues long. The V and J ends lost 8 bases and 8 bases respectively, with 15 bases between them. The germline CDR1 and CDR2 sequences are DFQATT and SNEGSKA (reference sequence). TCRdb re-called the reads through MiXCR, storing one row per CDR3 protein. The sample has fewer than 75,000 distinct CDR3 sequences; roughly 49% are singletons. Study results and caveats: Tr1 cells had a more restricted TCR repertoire than non-Tr1 cells.

The origin of this receptor is a human donor in good health. Sequences were obtained from cultured non-Tr1 T cells, either the whole culture or a sorted T cell fraction (not recorded which). V gene TRBV20-1 combines with J gene TRBJ1-2, with D possibly TRBD1 on 5 matching bases. CDR3 coding DNA: TGCAGTCCTGGGGCCCGCGGGGGCTACACCTTC. Translated, it gives CSPGARGGYTF.